Listed here are 7 T cell receptor beta chains from one sample, sequenced in a study of low-dose radiotherapy and immunotherapy resistance in tumors. Both TCRalpha and TCRbeta chains were reverse transcribed with V-gene-specific primers. It was with a constant-region primer and a V-primer adapter that TCRs were amplified over roughly 20 PCR cycles. TCRdb called the reads again in MiXCR, with one record for every CDR3 protein. Of 85,000 to 100,000 distinct CDR3 sequences in the sample, 9.4% were seen once. The time point here: before trial treatment. The starting material was PBMCs, obtained before treatment. These receptors were obtained from a male donor with prostate cancer.

This clonotype was counted many times. This chain connects TRBV20-1 to TRBJ2-7, with D perhaps TRBD2 (7 bases). The CDR3 runs 13 residues. V was trimmed by 6 bases and J by 6 bases, leaving 18 bases between them. Germline-derived CDR1 and CDR2 are DFQATT and SNEGSKA (reference sequence). CDR3 nucleotide sequence: TGCAGTGCGGAAGGGGGGGCTGGTGTCGAGCAGTACTTC. This encodes CSAEGGAGVEQYF.

This clonotype was recorded at least ten times. The rearrangement joins TRBV5-1 to TRBJ2-7; 7 bases agree with TRBD2. V trimming: 5 bases; J trimming: 5 bases; junction bases outside the gene matches: 10. The CDR3 has 14 amino acids. Germline V gene sequence: CDR1 SGHRS, CDR2 YFSETQ. CDR3 in DNA: TGCGCCAGCAGTCCGGGGGGAATTGGGGACGAGCAGTACTTC. As protein: CASSPGGIGDEQYF.

The table lists this clonotype with a count of one. V usage is TRBV7-9 and J usage is TRBJ2-2, with 9 bases lining up with TRBD2. The germline CDR1 and CDR2 sequences are SEHNR and FQNEAQ (reference sequence). The CDR3 is 15 amino acids. The ends lost 6 bases at V and 6 bases at J; junction bases unmatched: 8. CDR3 nucleotides: TGTGCCAGCAGTTGGTCTAGCGGGACCCCCGGGGAGCTGTTTTTT. Translated: CASSWSSGTPGELFF.

The chain couples TRBV5-5 to TRBJ2-1, with 16 bases identical to TRBD2. Germline trimming cut 4 bases from V and 9 bases from J; bases unmatched to any gene: 10. The CDR3 loop spans 17 amino acids. Germline CDR1 reads SGHKS; CDR2 reads YYEKEE (reference sequence). This CDR3 reads CASSLHGTSGRAGEQFF. The DNA for the CDR3 is TGTGCCAGCAGCCTTCACGGGACTAGCGGGAGGGCAGGTGAGCAGTTCTTC.

At least ten counts were recorded for this clonotype. This chain uses TRBV18 with TRBJ2-2; D ambiguous. V lost 3 bases to trimming and J lost 7 bases, with 9 bases between them. The germline V gene has CDR1 KGHSH and CDR2 LQKENI. This CDR3 comprises 13 residues. Here the CDR3 reads CASSPWAIGELFF. The CDR3 bases are TGTGCCAGCTCACCCTGGGCCATCGGGGAGCTGTTTTTT.

This clonotype appeared many times. This chain joins TRBV12-3 or TRBV12-4 and TRBJ1-1, with 9 positions matching TRBD1. Unmatched junction bases numbered 3, after V lost 3 bases and J lost 1 base. The CDR3 contains 15 residues. The CDR3 sequence is CASSFGDRENTEAFF. For the CDR3, the DNA is TGTGCCAGCAGTTTCGGGGACAGGGAGAACACTGAAGCTTTCTTT.

This clonotype appeared many times. The chain couples TRBV21-1 to TRBJ2-5; the table's D call TRBD1 went unverified against the DNA. TRBV21-1 is deemed a pseudogene. The length of the CDR3 is 18 residues. Here the CDR3 reads CASSKVPGRAGGRETQYF. CDR3 in DNA: TGTGCCAGCAGCAAAGTTCCCGGGCGGGCAGGGGGTCGGGAGACCCAGTACTTC.